A selection of T cell receptor beta chains follows, all from one sample in a study of OX40 agonist ivuxolimab in advanced cancers. Sequencing was performed with immunoSEQ multiplex PCR; in TCRdb, only in-frame clones are kept and a portion is missing. The data show some 100,000 clones, with approximately 90% seen just once and about 0.29% held by the top ten. Sample: CD4+ or CD8+ T cells sorted from blood, taken in a trial of the OX40 agonist ivuxolimab. These receptors all come from an adult with an advanced solid tumor such as melanoma, head and neck, liver or kidney cancer. The CDR3 runs from the conserved cysteine through the conserved F or W. The order of the fields is V gene, J gene, clone size, D gene, CDR3 DNA, CDR3 protein. The D gene is left open where the match is weak. Only part of the rows carry a size: once, few, many, or a class if the clone is expanded.

V gene: TRBV30
J gene: TRBJ2-1
clone size: NA
D gene: NA
CDR3 DNA: TGTGCCTGGAGTCTCAAAGGGGGTCGCGGCGGAGGTAGGTCCTACAATGAGCAGTTCTTC
CDR3 protein: CAWSLKGGRGGGRSYNEQFF

V gene: TRBV29-1
J gene: TRBJ2-1
clone size: NA
D gene: TRBD2
CDR3 DNA: TGCAGCGTTGAAGTTTTCCTAGCGGGGGCCTACAATGAGCAGTTCTTC
CDR3 protein: CSVEVFLAGAYNEQFF

V gene: TRBV7-9
J gene: TRBJ1-1
clone size: NA
D gene: NA
CDR3 DNA: TGTGCCAGCAGCTTAGAGGGAATCACTGAAGCTTTCTTT
CDR3 protein: CASSLEGITEAFF

V gene: TRBV5-1
J gene: TRBJ1-3
clone size: NA
D gene: TRBD1
CDR3 DNA: TGCGCCAGCAGCTTGGAGGGGGCGTCGGGAAACACCATATATTTT
CDR3 protein: CASSLEGASGNTIYF

V gene: TRBV29-1
J gene: TRBJ2-3
clone size: NA
D gene: TRBD2
CDR3 DNA: TGCAGCGTGAGGACTAGCGGAAACACAGATACGCAGTATTTT
CDR3 protein: CSVRTSGNTDTQYF

V gene: TRBV21-1
J gene: TRBJ2-1
clone size: NA
D gene: NA
CDR3 DNA: TGTGCCAGCAACCCTCGGGACAGCTCCTACAATGAGCAGTTCTTC
CDR3 protein: CASNPRDSSYNEQFF

V gene: TRBV5-6
J gene: TRBJ2-5
clone size: few
D gene: NA
CDR3 DNA: TGTGCCAGCAGCTTGGAAGCAGGGAAAGAGACCCAGTACTTC
CDR3 protein: CASSLEAGKETQYF

V gene: TRBV7-8
J gene: TRBJ2-3
clone size: NA
D gene: NA
CDR3 DNA: TGTGCCAGCAGCTTAGCCCCTCTAGTAACGGGTACGCAGTATTTT
CDR3 protein: CASSLAPLVTGTQYF

V gene: TRBV28
J gene: TRBJ1-5
clone size: NA
D gene: NA
CDR3 DNA: TGTGCCAGCAGTTCGAACGTAGATCAGCCCCAGCATTTT
CDR3 protein: CASSSNVDQPQHF

V gene: TRBV7-8
J gene: TRBJ2-7
clone size: NA
D gene: NA
CDR3 DNA: TGTGCCAGCAGCTTTGGGGCTACCTACGAGCAGTACTTC
CDR3 protein: CASSFGATYEQYF

V gene: TRBV4-1
J gene: TRBJ1-1
clone size: NA
D gene: NA
CDR3 DNA: TGCGCCAGCAGCCAAGAAATCACTTATGGAATTTACACTGAAGCTTTCTTT
CDR3 protein: CASSQEITYGIYTEAFF

V gene: TRBV29-1
J gene: TRBJ2-7
clone size: NA
D gene: NA
CDR3 DNA: TGCAGCGTTGAAGACGTGCCGGGGGAGCAGTACTTC
CDR3 protein: CSVEDVPGEQYF

V gene: TRBV5-1
J gene: TRBJ2-2
clone size: NA
D gene: TRBD2
CDR3 DNA: TGCGCCAGCAGCGAAGGGACTAGCGGGACCGGGGAGCTGTTTTTT
CDR3 protein: CASSEGTSGTGELFF

V gene: TRBV19
J gene: TRBJ2-5
clone size: NA
D gene: TRBD1
CDR3 DNA: TGTGCCAGTCGGGACAGGTACCAAGAGACCCAGTACTTC
CDR3 protein: CASRDRYQETQYF

V gene: TRBV7-9
J gene: TRBJ2-7
clone size: NA
D gene: NA
CDR3 DNA: TGTGCCAGCGCTCACTCCGCGGGGAACGAGCAGTACTTC
CDR3 protein: CASAHSAGNEQYF

V gene: TRBV7-2
J gene: TRBJ2-5
clone size: NA
D gene: NA
CDR3 DNA: TGTGCCAGCAGCCGCCAAACAGGGATTCAAGAGACCCAGTACTTC
CDR3 protein: CASSRQTGIQETQYF

V gene: TRBV4-1
J gene: TRBJ2-5
clone size: NA
D gene: TRBD2
CDR3 DNA: TGCGCCAGCAGCCAAAGCGGGACTAGCGGGAGGGCCGTATACTTC
CDR3 protein: CASSQSGTSGRAVYF

V gene: TRBV5-1
J gene: TRBJ2-1
clone size: NA
D gene: TRBD2
CDR3 DNA: TGCGCCAGCAGCTTGAAGGTGGTAGCGGGAAACAATGAGCAGTTCTTC
CDR3 protein: CASSLKVVAGNNEQFF

V gene: TRBV9
J gene: TRBJ1-1
clone size: NA
D gene: NA
CDR3 DNA: TGTGCCAGCAGCCCATCGACGGTGAACACTGAAGCTTTCTTT
CDR3 protein: CASSPSTVNTEAFF

V gene: TRBV19
J gene: TRBJ1-5
clone size: few
D gene: NA
CDR3 DNA: TGTGCCAGTAGTTGGGTCCTGGGCAATCAGCCCCAGCATTTT
CDR3 protein: CASSWVLGNQPQHF

V gene: TRBV5-4
J gene: TRBJ1-1
clone size: few
D gene: NA
CDR3 DNA: TGTGCCAGCAGCACGATCCGGGGGTTGAACACTGAAGCTTTCTTT
CDR3 protein: CASSTIRGLNTEAFF

V gene: TRBV4-2
J gene: TRBJ1-5
clone size: NA
D gene: NA
CDR3 DNA: TGTGCCAGCAGCCAAGGTAGTTCTAATCAGCCCCAGCATTTT
CDR3 protein: CASSQGSSNQPQHF

V gene: TRBV28
J gene: TRBJ2-2
clone size: NA
D gene: NA
CDR3 DNA: TGTGCCAGCAGTTTAACCTTCAGGGGGGTCACCGGGGAGCTGTTTTTT
CDR3 protein: CASSLTFRGVTGELFF